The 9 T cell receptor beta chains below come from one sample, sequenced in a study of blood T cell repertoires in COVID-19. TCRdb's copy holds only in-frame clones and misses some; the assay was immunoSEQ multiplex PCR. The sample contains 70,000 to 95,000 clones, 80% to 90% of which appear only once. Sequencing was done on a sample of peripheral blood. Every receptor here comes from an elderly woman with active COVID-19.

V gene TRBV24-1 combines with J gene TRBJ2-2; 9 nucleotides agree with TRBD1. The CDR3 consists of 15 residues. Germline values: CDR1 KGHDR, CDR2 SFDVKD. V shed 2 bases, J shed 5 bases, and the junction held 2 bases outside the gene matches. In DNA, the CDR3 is TGTGCCACCAGTGATTGGGACAGGGTTACCGGGGAGCTGTTTTTT. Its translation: CATSDWDRVTGELFF.

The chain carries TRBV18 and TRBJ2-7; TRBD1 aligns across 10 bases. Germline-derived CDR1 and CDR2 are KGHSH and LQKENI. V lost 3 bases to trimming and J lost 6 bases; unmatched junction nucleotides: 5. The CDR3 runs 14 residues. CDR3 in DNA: TGTGCCAGCTCACCCTCCGGGACAGGGGCCGAGCAGTACTTC. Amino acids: CASSPSGTGAEQYF.

CDR3 bases: TGTGCCAGCAGTCCATTAGGGACTAGCGGGAGGGCCGGGGGGAACACCGGGGAGCTGTTTTTT. Its protein product is CASSPLGTSGRAGGNTGELFF. The chain couples TRBV28 to TRBJ2-2, with 16 positions matching TRBD2. V shed 5 bases and J 1 base; nucleotides not matched to a gene: 13. The CDR3 extends over 21 amino acids. The germline V gene encodes CDR1 MDHEN and CDR2 SYDVKM.

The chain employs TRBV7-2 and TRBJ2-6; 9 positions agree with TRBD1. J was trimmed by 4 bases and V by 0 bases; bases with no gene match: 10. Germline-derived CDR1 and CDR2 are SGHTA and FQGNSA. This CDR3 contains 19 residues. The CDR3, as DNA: TGTGCCAGCAGCTTAGCGGGGGGGACAGGGTCGGTCGGGGCCAACGTCCTGACTTTC. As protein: CASSLAGGTGSVGANVLTF.

DNA of the CDR3: TGTGCCAGCAGTTCCTATGGCGGGAGTACATACAATGAGCAGTTCTTC. Encoded protein: CASSSYGGSTYNEQFF. The chain employs TRBV6-5 and TRBJ2-1, with 7 bases matching TRBD2. J gave up 4 bases and V 4 bases, and 10 bases lay outside the gene matches. Per the germline V gene, CDR1 is MNHEY and CDR2 is SVGAGI. The CDR3 has 16 residues.

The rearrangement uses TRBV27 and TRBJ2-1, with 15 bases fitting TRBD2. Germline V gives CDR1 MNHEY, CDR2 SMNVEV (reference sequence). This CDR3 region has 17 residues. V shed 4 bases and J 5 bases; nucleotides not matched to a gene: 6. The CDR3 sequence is CASSSGLAGGENNEQFF. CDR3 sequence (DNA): TGTGCCAGCAGTTCTGGACTAGCGGGAGGGGAAAACAATGAGCAGTTCTTC.

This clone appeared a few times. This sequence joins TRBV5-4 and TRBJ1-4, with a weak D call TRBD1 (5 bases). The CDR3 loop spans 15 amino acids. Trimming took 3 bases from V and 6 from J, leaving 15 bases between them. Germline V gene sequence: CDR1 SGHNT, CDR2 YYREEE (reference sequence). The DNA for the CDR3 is TGTGCCAGCAGCTCGAGAATAGGGGTGCATGAAAAACTGTTTTTT. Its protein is CASSSRIGVHEKLFF.

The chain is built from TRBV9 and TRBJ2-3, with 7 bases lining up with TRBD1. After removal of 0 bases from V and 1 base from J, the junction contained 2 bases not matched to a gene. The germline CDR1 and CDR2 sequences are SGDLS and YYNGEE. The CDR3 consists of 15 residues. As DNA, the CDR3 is TGTGCCAGCAGCGTAGCTCAGGGGGGCACAGATACGCAGTATTTT. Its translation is CASSVAQGGTDTQYF.

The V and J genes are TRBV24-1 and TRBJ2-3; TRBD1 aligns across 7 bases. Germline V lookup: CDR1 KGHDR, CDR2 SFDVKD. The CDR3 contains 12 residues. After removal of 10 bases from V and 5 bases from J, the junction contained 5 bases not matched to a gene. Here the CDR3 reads CATRDSVDTQYF. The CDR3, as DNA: TGTGCCACACGGGACAGCGTAGATACGCAGTATTTT.